These T cell receptor beta chains were read from a single sample in a study of T cell responses to AZD1222 COVID-19 vaccine. Profiled with immunoSEQ multiplex PCR; TCRdb holds only in-frame clones, not every one. The table shows more than 140,000 clones, with about 90% occurring only once. This specimen was peripheral blood, taken on day 0 of AZD1222 vaccination. These TCRs come from an adult in good health. Both conserved end residues are part of each CDR3. The D gene is left open where the match is weak. The size field is filled for only some rows; it gives once, few, many or a size class.

j_call v_call clone_size d_call cdr3_nt cdr3_aa
TRBJ2-7 TRBV11-2 . TRBD1 TGTGCCAGCAGCCCCTGGACAGGGGCCGAGCAGTACTTC CASSPWTGAEQYF
TRBJ2-5 TRBV11-2 . . TGTGCCAGCAGCTTAGATCAGGGCGCCGGGGGGACCCAGTACTTC CASSLDQGAGGTQYF
TRBJ2-7 TRBV12-3/TRBV12-4 . . TGTGCCAGCACCTCATGGTCCGCATACGAGCAGTACTTC CASTSWSAYEQYF
TRBJ1-1 TRBV7-3 once TRBD1 TGTGCCAGCAGCTTAACTCCCCGACAGGGCCGCACTGAAGCTTTCTTT CASSLTPRQGRTEAFF
TRBJ2-7 TRBV27 . . TGTGCCAGCAGCCGTCTCTACGAGCAGTACTTC CASSRLYEQYF
TRBJ2-1 TRBV9 once TRBD2 TGTGCCAGCAGCGTACAAGCGGGAGGGGGCAATGAGCAGTTCTTC CASSVQAGGGNEQFF
TRBJ2-7 TRBV10-3 . . TGTGCCATCGGGCCTACAGGGTCGGTCGACGAGCAGTACTTC CAIGPTGSVDEQYF
TRBJ2-5 TRBV12-5 once TRBD2 TGTGCTAGTGGTTTGGCGGGACTAGCGGGCCAAGAGACCCAGTACTTC CASGLAGLAGQETQYF
TRBJ1-5 TRBV4-2 . . TGTGCCAGCAGCCAAGATTGGCAACAGCCCCAGCATTTT CASSQDWQQPQHF
TRBJ1-5 TRBV6-5 . . TGTGCCAGCAGACCAGGGGTCTATAGCAATCAGCCCCAGCATTTT CASRPGVYSNQPQHF
TRBJ1-4 TRBV24-1 few . TGTGCCACCAGTGATTCGCGATCAACTAATGAAAAACTGTTTTTT CATSDSRSTNEKLFF
TRBJ1-1 TRBV7-9 . . TGTGCCAGCATGAGGGGCACTGAAGCTTTCTTT CASMRGTEAFF
TRBJ2-1 TRBV5-6 once TRBD1 TGTGCCAGCAGCTTGATGGCGACAGGGACCTACAATGAGCAGTTCTTC CASSLMATGTYNEQFF
TRBJ1-5 TRBV7-2 . . TGTGCCAGCAGCTTAGAAGCGAACCAGCCCCAGCATTTT CASSLEANQPQHF
TRBJ1-2 TRBV4-2 once . TGTGCCAGCAGCCAAGATTGGGGGGACTATGGCTACACCTTC CASSQDWGDYGYTF
TRBJ2-5 TRBV27 . TRBD1 TGTGCCAGCAGTTTGGGGGACAGGGGCCAGGAGACCCAGTACTTC CASSLGDRGQETQYF
TRBJ2-5 TRBV18 many . TGTGCCAGCTCACCACGGGCGAGGGTGGAAGAGACCCAGTACTTC CASSPRARVEETQYF
TRBJ2-3 TRBV3-1/TRBV3-2 once . TGTGCCAGCAGCCAAGCGGGAACTACAGATACGCAGTATTTT CASSQAGTTDTQYF
TRBJ1-6 TRBV9 . TRBD1 TGTGCCAGCAGCGTTACAGGGGACCCGAATTCACCCCTCCACTTT CASSVTGDPNSPLHF
TRBJ2-1 TRBV5-1 . . TGCGCCAGCAGCTTGGGGTTAGCTCGGGCTAACAATGAGCAGTTCTTC CASSLGLARANNEQFF
TRBJ2-6 TRBV20-1 . . TGCAGTGCTAGTCCCCTGCAGGGTAGGGTTGGGGCCAACGTCCTGACTTTC CSASPLQGRVGANVLTF
TRBJ2-2 TRBV19 . TRBD1 TGTGCCAGTAGCCTTCGACAGGGGGCCGGGGAGCTGTTTTTT CASSLRQGAGELFF
TRBJ2-1 TRBV19 . . TGTGCCAGTAGTATCCGCGACGGATTTTCGGAGAATGAGCAGTTCTTC CASSIRDGFSENEQFF
TRBJ2-3 TRBV9 once . TGTGCCAGCAGCGTACGCAGAGGGGGGGGCACAGATACGCAGTATTTT CASSVRRGGGTDTQYF
TRBJ2-5 TRBV24-1 . . TGTGCCACCAGTGATTCCATTCCGGAGACCCAGTACTTC CATSDSIPETQYF
TRBJ2-1 TRBV10-2 once TRBD2 TGCGCCAGCAGTCCGACTAGCGGGGAGTACAATGAGCAGTTCTTC CASSPTSGEYNEQFF
TRBJ2-1 TRBV9 . TRBD2 TGTGCCAGCAGCGTAGTAGCTAGCGGGACTCAGCAGTTCTTC CASSVVASGTQQFF
TRBJ2-7 TRBV7-9 . TRBD2 TGTGCCAGCAGCTTAGGGACGGGAGGGTCCTACGAGCAGTACTTC CASSLGTGGSYEQYF
TRBJ1-5 TRBV27 . TRBD1 TGTGCCAGCAAGGGGGACAGGTGGAATCAGCCCCAGCATTTT CASKGDRWNQPQHF
TRBJ2-5 TRBV5-1 . . TGCGCCAGCAGCTTCGCCGGGTCTCAAGAGACCCAGTACTTC CASSFAGSQETQYF
TRBJ1-2 TRBV28 . . TGTGCCAGCAGTCAGACAGCCAACTATGGCTACACCTTC CASSQTANYGYTF
TRBJ1-2 TRBV19 . . TGTGCCAGTAGGATACCCGGGCTTCGGGGCTACACCTTC CASRIPGLRGYTF
TRBJ1-2 TRBV4-1 . . TGCGCCAGCAGCCAGTTGTGGGGGGTGGTGAACTATGGCTACACCTTC CASSQLWGVVNYGYTF
TRBJ1-3 TRBV28 . . TGTGCCAGTGCCCGAGAGCAGGGTCCTAGAAACACCATATATTTT CASAREQGPRNTIYF
TRBJ2-7 TRBV4-3 . . TGCGCCAGCAGCGTAACGATCGGGGATTCGTCCTACGAGCAGTACTTC CASSVTIGDSSYEQYF
TRBJ1-5 TRBV10-2 . TRBD1 TGCGCCAGCAGTGAGTCGGTCAGGGGGCTAAGGCAGCCCCAGCATTTT CASSESVRGLRQPQHF
TRBJ2-5 TRBV5-1 . TRBD2 TGCGCCAGCAGCCTCGGGACTAGCGACAACCAAGAGACCCAGTACTTC CASSLGTSDNQETQYF
TRBJ2-7 TRBV13 once TRBD2 TGTGCCAGCAGCGCCGGACTAGCGAACACCTACGAGCAGTACTTC CASSAGLANTYEQYF
TRBJ1-4 TRBV3-1/TRBV3-2 . . TGTGCCAGCAGCCAAGTAGGAGGGAAAGGTGAAAAACTGTTTTTT CASSQVGGKGEKLFF
TRBJ2-2 TRBV15 once . TGTGCCACCGCTCATCTTGGGGGGGAGCTGTTTTTT CATAHLGGELFF
TRBJ2-7 TRBV19 once . TGTGCCAGTACCGTGGGGAACGAGCAGTACTTC CASTVGNEQYF
TRBJ2-1 TRBV28 . TRBD2 TGTGCCAGCAGGGGGACTAGCGGCCTTCGCGATGAGCAGTTCTTC CASRGTSGLRDEQFF
TRBJ2-2 TRBV7-2 once . TGTGCCAGCAGGTTCCTGAGGGCCGGGGAGCTGTTTTTT CASRFLRAGELFF
TRBJ1-2 TRBV6-2/TRBV6-3 . . TGTGCCAGCAGTTACTCCGGGGACTATGGCTACACCTTC CASSYSGDYGYTF
TRBJ2-1 TRBV12-3/TRBV12-4 . . TGTGCCAGCAGTCCGGACGGTGAGCAGTTCTTC CASSPDGEQFF
TRBJ1-2 TRBV9 . . TGTGCCAGCAGCGTAGATCAGGGTGGCGGCTACACCTTC CASSVDQGGGYTF
TRBJ1-3 TRBV3-1/TRBV3-2 . . TGTGCCAGCAGCATCAGGGGCTCTGGAAACACCATATATTTT CASSIRGSGNTIYF
TRBJ2-2 TRBV9 . . TGTGCCAGCAGCGGGACTTTTAACACCGGGGAGCTGTTTTTT CASSGTFNTGELFF